Detailed here is one T cell receptor beta chain. Its antigen remains unidentified. The J segment lost 5 bases and the V segment lost 2 bases, leaving 14 bases of the junction unmatched. Germline V gene sequence: CDR1 MGHRA, CDR2 YSYEKL. The length of the CDR3 is 17 residues. From the second PCR step, alpha and beta chains were amplified apart. These data belong to a study of naive and memory T cell subsets. General study points: There was no ground truth to check naive and memory subset results. Naive and memory subsets had different power law exponents for TCR abundance. A few larger clonotypes appeared in naive repertoires, especially CD8, possibly memory cells re-expressing CD45RA.

An equimolar mix of two oligonucleotides served as the beta constant-region primer for TRBC1 and TRBC2. Ligated cDNA was amplified by four rounds of PCR with nested alpha and beta constant-region primers and SP2. TCRdb reprocessed the UMI-ligation and nested PCR reads with MiXCR, giving one entry per CDR3 protein. The sample consists of 98,000 or so distinct CDR3 sequences, approximately 10% of them appearing once. The sequencing sample was made of naive CD4+ T cells from blood. This clonotype originated in a human donor in good health. The rearrangement links TRBV4-1 to TRBJ1-2; 7 bases agree with TRBD1. In nucleotides, the CDR3 is TGCGCCAGCAGCCAAAGGTTAAGGGACAGCTTCGGGTATGGCTACACCTTC. Protein: CASSQRLRDSFGYGYTF.